This TCR beta chain derives from a study of T cells in Graves' hyperthyroidism and ophthalmopathy (dated by TCRdb to between 2017 and 2020). The study in broad terms: A discovery cohort of about a hundred patients, 43 with Graves' ophthalmopathy and over 55 with stable Graves' hyperthyroidism, was used to find distinguishing TCR V-J signatures. An independent validation cohort of some 18 hyperthyroidism patients and approximately 16 patients who later progressed to ophthalmopathy tested prospective prediction of ophthalmopathy. The 100 discovery patients were randomly split 7:3 into training and test sets. In about six Graves' hyperthyroidism patients, the study also compared T-cell repertoires from thyroid tissue with T-cell repertoires from blood. Following sampling, methimazole starting at 30 mg daily was given to hyperthyroidism patients, and high-dose intravenous methylprednisolone was given to ophthalmopathy patients. According to the paper, TCR Vbeta CDR3 sequencing was carried out on over 130 peripheral blood samples, which came from 40 to 45 ophthalmopathy, roughly 75 hyperthyroidism and approximately 17 progressor patients. Study-level results and caveats: Ophthalmopathy was separated from stable hyperthyroidism by a 13 V-J signature model, with approximately 86% sensitivity and approximately 81% specificity obtained in cross-validation and 80%/75% obtained in testing. In validation, the model predicted progression to ophthalmopathy a median of approximately 6.3 months before onset, with over 60% sensitivity and 72.22% specificity. No statistical method was used to fix the sample size in advance, and group allocation was not hidden from the investigators. Most expanded thyroid clonotypes (frequency above 0.001) were also detected in blood, a finding suggesting that blood repertoires may reflect thyroid immune responses.

Trimming takes 0 bases from V and 7 bases from J, and the germline ends sit 15 bases apart. Reading the germline V gene gives CDR1 LGHNA and CDR2 YNFKEQ. Reading from cysteine to phenylalanine, the CDR3 counts 15 amino acids. The read is trimmed to its CDR3 DNA, 45 bases read in frame from base 1. Any patient with an uncontrolled infection, another autoimmune disease, pregnancy or lactation was excluded. Diagnoses relied on clinical symptoms, serum thyroxine and TRAb, thyroid ultrasound and orbital computed tomography. Total RNA was extracted with Trizol reagent, and quality was checked on an Agilent 2100 Bioanalyzer. Amplification of TCR beta CDR3 regions was carried out from RNA transcripts. The first round of RT-PCR for the TCR CDR3 was performed with the HTBI primer set and the Qiagen OneStep RT-PCR kit. Libraries were constructed in a second round of multiplex PCR, after which size selection and purification were carried out. Sequencing of the libraries was done on an Illumina HiSeq2000 using paired-end 100 bp reads. The original methods were these. SOAPnuke was used to process the raw data, removing reads that contained adapters or uncalled bases, had a mean Phred below 15, or lacked an exact match to the constant primer or identifier. High-quality paired reads were merged with COPE v1.2.5, and unique nucleotide sequences were defined as clonotypes. Clonotypes were aligned to IMGT TRBV, TRBD and TRBJ reference segments using MiTCR v1.1. The analysis was restricted to V-J combinations with a frequency above 0.0001, which together covered 99% to 99.2% of the repertoires. A TCS score was defined as the ratio between F50 (clonal expansion) and ExV (chaos), using BLOSUM62-based TCRdist between CDR3 peptides within each V-J. Welch's t-statistics and random forest reduced 514 V-J features to fewer than 15, which were used in a naive Bayes classifier (R e1071). Thyroid-blood repertoire similarity was quantified with the Morisita-Horn index. The public reads were reprocessed in TCRdb via fastp at Q25 and MiXCR, keeping in-frame beta chains. Records with the same CDR3 protein are collapsed into one entry carrying the most frequent genes and DNA. The V and J calls, along with clone size, are taken from TCRdb and not from the paper's own processing. The sample table records roughly 500,000 distinct CDR3 sequences; roughly 46% of these occur just once. The ten largest clones take up around a fifth of the sample.

This clonotype was seen ten or more times. The antigen it recognizes is unknown. Base qualities are not recorded, but no much larger clone differs from it by a single base. The sample comprised peripheral blood or thyroid tissue (not recorded which). The chain uses TRBV4-2 and TRBJ2-5; too little of a D gene remains to name it. This clonotype was sampled from an adult woman with Graves' disease, either hyperthyroidism or ophthalmopathy (not recorded which). CDR3 reads: CASSQEDRLLGTQYF. The sequence in DNA is TGTGCCAGCAGCCAAGAAGATAGACTTCTTGGGACCCAGTACTTC.